Listed below are T cell receptor beta chains from one sample, sequenced in a study of human T cells and chemical hapten exposure. One entry per CDR3 protein results from TCRdb running MiXCR on the RACE reads. The sample records 49,000 or so distinct CDR3 sequences, about 4.1% being singletons. Sequenced material: whole blood. Receptor source: a human donor in good health. Some clones in this sample may be carry-over from other donors' samples. Each CDR3 is given with its conserved first and last residue. Clone size is not always given. Where it is, it says once, few, many or a class for expanded clones.

abundance | v_gene | CDR3aa
- | TRBV27 | CASSSGLVTDRDTEAFF
many | TRBV7-8 | CASSSTGGTGVVEQYF
many | TRBV29-1 | CSVFSGPGANVLTF
few | TRBV9 | CASSVVPASGRRGNEQFF
few | TRBV12-3/TRBV12-4 | CASSLRGTDTQYF
many | TRBV28 | CASSLWGGTRNQPQHF
medium-sized | TRBV5-1 | CASSSPGIQETQYF
few | TRBV30 | CAWSVRVSGKTQYF
- | TRBV6-6 | CASRQGRGSGANVLTF
many | TRBV18 | CASLSRSTDTNTGELFF
- | TRBV7-3 | CASSRNTMIGTGELFF
- | TRBV19 | CASSRQAQTYNEQFF
few | TRBV18 | CASSLSYPEQFF
few | TRBV11-3 | CASSLEGGGVTQYF
many | TRBV18 | CASSGLLETEAFF
many | TRBV20-1 | CSASRGAPGANVLTF
few | TRBV7-3 | CASSLYPSRQAENYGYTF
many | TRBV9 | CASSPRPVGLAGDAYEQYF
many | TRBV20-1 | CSASTGDNTEAFF
many | TRBV5-1 | CASSSAGGREFMEEQFF
many | TRBV29-1 | CSVAGSGRAGGPTDTQYF
many | TRBV28 | CASSRQGWGTGELFF
- | TRBV13 | CASSHPTGGSSTDTQYF
- | TRBV6-5 | CASSRTGGHSNQPQHF
many | TRBV6-2/TRBV6-3 | CASSPRRGVLNYGYTF
many | TRBV29-1 | CSVGHLTSGANVLTF
many | TRBV7-6 | CASSHRGGSYEQYF
many | TRBV6-5 | CARGGRFANTGELFF
many | TRBV7-2 | CASSFTNQPQHF
many | TRBV20-1 | CSAASPGTRKTLDTQYF
- | TRBV24-1 | CATSDWGTGAGHEQFF
- | TRBV6-6 | CASSYGPDSAYF
many | TRBV11-3 | CASSFRAGNTGELFF
few | TRBV2 | CASSVSTTNEAFF
few | TRBV5-4 | CASSLAGLSYEQYF
few | TRBV20-1 | CSARDGDSGDINEQYF
- | TRBV12-3/TRBV12-4 | CASRLESLPGQGARGYTF
many | TRBV16 | CASSQSLNTYEQYF
- | TRBV4-1 | CASSRKSGTASYEQYF
many | TRBV12-3/TRBV12-4 | CASSLRGPGQKVYEQYF